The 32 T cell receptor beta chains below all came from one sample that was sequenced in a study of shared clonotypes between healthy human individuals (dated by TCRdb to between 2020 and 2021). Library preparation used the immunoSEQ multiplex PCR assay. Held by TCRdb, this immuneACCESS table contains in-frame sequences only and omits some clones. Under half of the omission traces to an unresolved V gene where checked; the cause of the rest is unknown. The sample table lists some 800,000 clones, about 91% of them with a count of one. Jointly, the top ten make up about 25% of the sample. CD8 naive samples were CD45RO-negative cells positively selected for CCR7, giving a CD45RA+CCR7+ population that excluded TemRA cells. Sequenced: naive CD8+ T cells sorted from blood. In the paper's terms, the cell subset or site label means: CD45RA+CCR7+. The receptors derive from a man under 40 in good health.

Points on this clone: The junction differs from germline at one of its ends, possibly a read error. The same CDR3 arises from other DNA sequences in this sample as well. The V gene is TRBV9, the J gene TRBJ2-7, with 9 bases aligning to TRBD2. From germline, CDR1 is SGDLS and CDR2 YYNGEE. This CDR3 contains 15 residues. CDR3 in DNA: TGTGCTAGCAGCGTAGAGGCTAGCGGGATCTACGAGCAGTACTTC. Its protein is CASSVEASGIYEQYF.

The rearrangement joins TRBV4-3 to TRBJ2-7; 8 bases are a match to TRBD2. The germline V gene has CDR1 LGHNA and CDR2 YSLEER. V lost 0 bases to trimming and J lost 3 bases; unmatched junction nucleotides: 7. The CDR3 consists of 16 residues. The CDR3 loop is CASSQERVREGYEQYF. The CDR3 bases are TGCGCCAGCAGCCAAGAAAGGGTTCGGGAGGGCTACGAGCAGTACTTC.

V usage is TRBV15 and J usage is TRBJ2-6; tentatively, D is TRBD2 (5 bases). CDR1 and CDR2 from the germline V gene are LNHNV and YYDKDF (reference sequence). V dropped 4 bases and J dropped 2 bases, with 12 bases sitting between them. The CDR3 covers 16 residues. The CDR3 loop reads CATSIAAGTGANVLTF. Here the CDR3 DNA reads TGTGCCACCAGCATTGCGGCGGGCACTGGGGCCAACGTCCTGACTTTC.

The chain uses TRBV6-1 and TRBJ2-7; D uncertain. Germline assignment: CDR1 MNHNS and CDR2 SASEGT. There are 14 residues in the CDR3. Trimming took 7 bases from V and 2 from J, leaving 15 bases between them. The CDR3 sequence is CASTQTSGPYEQYF. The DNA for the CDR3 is TGTGCCAGCACTCAAACCAGTGGGCCCTACGAGCAGTACTTC.

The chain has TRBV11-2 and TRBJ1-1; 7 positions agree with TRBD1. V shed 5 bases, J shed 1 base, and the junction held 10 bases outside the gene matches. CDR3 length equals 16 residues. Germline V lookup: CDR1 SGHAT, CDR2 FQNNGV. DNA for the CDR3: TGTGCCAGCAGCAAATACCCCACAGGGGCGAACACTGAAGCTTTCTTT. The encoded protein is CASSKYPTGANTEAFF.

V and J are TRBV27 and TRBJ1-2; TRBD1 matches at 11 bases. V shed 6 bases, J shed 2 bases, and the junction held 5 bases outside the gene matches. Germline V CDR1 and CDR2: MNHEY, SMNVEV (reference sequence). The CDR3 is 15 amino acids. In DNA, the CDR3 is TGTGCCAGCAGGTCGGGACAGGGGGTGAACTATGGCTACACCTTC. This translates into CASRSGQGVNYGYTF.

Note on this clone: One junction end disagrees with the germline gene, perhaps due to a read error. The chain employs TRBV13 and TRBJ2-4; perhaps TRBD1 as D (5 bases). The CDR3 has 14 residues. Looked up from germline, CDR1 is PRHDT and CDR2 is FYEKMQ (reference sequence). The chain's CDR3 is CASSLGAVKNIQYF. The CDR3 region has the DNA TGTGCCAGCAGCCTAGGGGCGGTCAAAAACATTCAGTACTTC.

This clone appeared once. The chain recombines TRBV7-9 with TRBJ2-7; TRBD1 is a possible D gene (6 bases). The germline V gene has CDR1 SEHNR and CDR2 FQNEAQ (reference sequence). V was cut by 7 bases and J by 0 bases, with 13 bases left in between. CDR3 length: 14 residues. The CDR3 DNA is TGTGCCAGCACCCCCGGGACACTCTCCTACGAGCAGTACTTC. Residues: CASTPGTLSYEQYF. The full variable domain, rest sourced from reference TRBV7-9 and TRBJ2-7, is DTGVSQNPRHKITKRGQNVTFRCDPISEHNRLYWYRQTLGQGPEFLTYFQNEAQLEKSRLLSDRFSAERPKGSFSTLEIQRTEQGDSAMYLCASTPGTLSYEQYFGPGTRLTVT.

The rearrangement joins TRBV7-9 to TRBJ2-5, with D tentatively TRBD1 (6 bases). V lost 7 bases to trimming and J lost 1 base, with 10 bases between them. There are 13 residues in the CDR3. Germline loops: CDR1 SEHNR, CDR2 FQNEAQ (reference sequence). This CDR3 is CASKEGGQETQYF. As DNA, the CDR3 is TGTGCCAGCAAGGAAGGGGGCCAAGAGACCCAGTACTTC. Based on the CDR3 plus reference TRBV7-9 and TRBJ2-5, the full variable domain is DTGVSQNPRHKITKRGQNVTFRCDPISEHNRLYWYRQTLGQGPEFLTYFQNEAQLEKSRLLSDRFSAERPKGSFSTLEIQRTEQGDSAMYLCASKEGGQETQYFGPGTRLLVL.

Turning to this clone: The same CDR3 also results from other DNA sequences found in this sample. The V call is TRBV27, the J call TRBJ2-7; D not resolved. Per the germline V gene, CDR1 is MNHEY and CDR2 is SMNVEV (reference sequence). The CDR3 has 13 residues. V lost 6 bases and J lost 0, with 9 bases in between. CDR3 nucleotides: TGTGCCAGCAGCTTGACGGCCTCCTACGAGCAGTACTTC. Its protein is CASSLTASYEQYF.

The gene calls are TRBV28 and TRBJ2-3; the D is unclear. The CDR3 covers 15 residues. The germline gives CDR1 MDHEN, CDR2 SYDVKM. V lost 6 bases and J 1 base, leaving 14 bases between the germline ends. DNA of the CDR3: TGTGCCAGCAGCCGTGACGTGAGTCGCACAGATACGCAGTATTTT. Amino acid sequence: CASSRDVSRTDTQYF.

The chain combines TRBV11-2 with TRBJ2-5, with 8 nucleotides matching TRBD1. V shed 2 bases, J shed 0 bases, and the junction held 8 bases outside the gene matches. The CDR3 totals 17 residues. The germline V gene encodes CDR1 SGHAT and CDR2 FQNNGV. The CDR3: CASSLQGGQGNQETQYF. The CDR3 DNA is TGTGCCAGCAGCTTACAGGGCGGACAGGGAAACCAAGAGACCCAGTACTTC.

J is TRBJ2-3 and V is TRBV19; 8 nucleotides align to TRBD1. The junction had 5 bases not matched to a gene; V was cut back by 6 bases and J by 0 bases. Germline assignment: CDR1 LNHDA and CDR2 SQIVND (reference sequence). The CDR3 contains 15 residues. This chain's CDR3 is CASSPTGDSTDTQYF. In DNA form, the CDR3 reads TGTGCCAGTAGCCCGACAGGGGATAGCACAGATACGCAGTATTTT.

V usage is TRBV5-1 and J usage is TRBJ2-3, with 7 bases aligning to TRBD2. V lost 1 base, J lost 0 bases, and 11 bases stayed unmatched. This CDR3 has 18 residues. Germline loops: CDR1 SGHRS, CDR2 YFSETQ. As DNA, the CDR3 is TGCGCCAGCAGCTTGTCGAGAGCGGGACTGACTAGCACAGATACGCAGTATTTT. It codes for CASSLSRAGLTSTDTQYF.

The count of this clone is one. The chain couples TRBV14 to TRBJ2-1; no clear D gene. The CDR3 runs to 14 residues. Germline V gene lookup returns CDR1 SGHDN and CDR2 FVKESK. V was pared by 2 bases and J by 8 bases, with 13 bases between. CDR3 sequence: CASSQHLGLDEQFF. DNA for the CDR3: TGTGCCAGCAGCCAACATCTGGGCCTCGATGAGCAGTTCTTC.

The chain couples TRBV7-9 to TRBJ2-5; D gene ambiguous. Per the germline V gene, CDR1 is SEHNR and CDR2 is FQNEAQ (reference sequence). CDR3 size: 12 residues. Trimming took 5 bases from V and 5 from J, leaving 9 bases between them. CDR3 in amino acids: CASSAPLETQYF. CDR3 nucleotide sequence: TGTGCCAGCAGCGCCCCTCTCGAGACCCAGTACTTC.

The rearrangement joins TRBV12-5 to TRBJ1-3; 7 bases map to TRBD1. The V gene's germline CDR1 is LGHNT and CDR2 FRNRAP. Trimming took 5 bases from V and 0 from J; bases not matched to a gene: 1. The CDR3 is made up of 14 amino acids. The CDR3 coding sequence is TGTGCTAGTGGTAGGGACAGCTCTGGAAACACCATATATTTT. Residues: CASGRDSSGNTIYF.

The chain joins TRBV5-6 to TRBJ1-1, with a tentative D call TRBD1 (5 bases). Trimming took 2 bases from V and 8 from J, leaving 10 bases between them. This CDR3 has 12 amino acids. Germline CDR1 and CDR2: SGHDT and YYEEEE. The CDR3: CASSFSRAEAFF. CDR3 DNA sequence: TGTGCCAGCAGCTTCTCCAGGGCAGAAGCTTTCTTT.

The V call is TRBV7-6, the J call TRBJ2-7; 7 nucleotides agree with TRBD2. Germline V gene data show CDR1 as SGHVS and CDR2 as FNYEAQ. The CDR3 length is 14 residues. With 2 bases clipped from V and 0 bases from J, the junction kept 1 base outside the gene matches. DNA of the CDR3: TGTGCCAGCAGCTTAAGCGGGGTCTCCTACGAGCAGTACTTC. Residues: CASSLSGVSYEQYF.

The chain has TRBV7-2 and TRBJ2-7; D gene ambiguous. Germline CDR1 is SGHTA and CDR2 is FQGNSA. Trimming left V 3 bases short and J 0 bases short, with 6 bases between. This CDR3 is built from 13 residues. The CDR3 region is CASSFPSSYEQYF. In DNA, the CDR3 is TGTGCCAGCAGCTTTCCCAGCTCCTACGAGCAGTACTTC.

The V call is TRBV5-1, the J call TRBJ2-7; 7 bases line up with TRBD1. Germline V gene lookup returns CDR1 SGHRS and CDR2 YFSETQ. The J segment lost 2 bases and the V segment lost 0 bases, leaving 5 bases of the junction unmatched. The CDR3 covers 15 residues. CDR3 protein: CASSLEGGLTYEQYF. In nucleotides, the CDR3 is TGCGCCAGCAGCTTGGAAGGGGGCTTGACCTACGAGCAGTACTTC. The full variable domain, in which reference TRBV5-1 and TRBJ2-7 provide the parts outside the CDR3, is KAGVTQTPRYLIKTRGQQVTLSCSPISGHRSVSWYQQTPGQGLQFLFEYFSETQRNKGNFPGRFSGRQFSNSRSEMNVSTLELGDSALYLCASSLEGGLTYEQYFGPGTRLTVT.

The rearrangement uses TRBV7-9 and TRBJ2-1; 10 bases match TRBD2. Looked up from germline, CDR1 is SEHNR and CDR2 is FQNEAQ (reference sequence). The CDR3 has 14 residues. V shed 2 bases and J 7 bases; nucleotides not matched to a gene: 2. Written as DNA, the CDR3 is TGTGCCAGCAGCTTAATAGCGGGAGGTAATGAGCAGTTCTTC. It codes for CASSLIAGGNEQFF.

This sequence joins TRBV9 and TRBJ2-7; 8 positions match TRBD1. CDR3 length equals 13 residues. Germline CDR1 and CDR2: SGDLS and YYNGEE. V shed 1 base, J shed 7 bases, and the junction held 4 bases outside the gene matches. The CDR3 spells CASSVRTGREQYF. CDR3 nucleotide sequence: TGTGCCAGCAGCGTACGGACAGGGCGGGAGCAGTACTTC. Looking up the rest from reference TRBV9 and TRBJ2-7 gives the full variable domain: DSGVTQTPKHLITATGQRVTLRCSPRSGDLSVYWYQQSLDQGLQFLIQYYNGEERAKGNILERFSAQQFPDLHSELNLSSLELGDSALYFCASSVRTGREQYFGPGTRLTVT.

The CDR3 loop reads CSVAQGFEQYF. CDR3 sequence (DNA): TGCAGCGTTGCACAGGGATTTGAGCAGTACTTC. J is TRBJ2-7 and V is TRBV29-1; D might be TRBD1 (6 bases). CDR3 length: 11 residues. V was cut by 4 bases and J by 7 bases, with 11 bases left in between. Germline CDR1 is SQVTM and CDR2 is ANQGSEA.

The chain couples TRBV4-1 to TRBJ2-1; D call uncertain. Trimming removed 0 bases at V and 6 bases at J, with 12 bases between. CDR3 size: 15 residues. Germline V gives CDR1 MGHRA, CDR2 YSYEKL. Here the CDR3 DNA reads TGCGCCAGCAGCCAAGACTTCTTAATACTCAATGAGCAGTTCTTC. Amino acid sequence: CASSQDFLILNEQFF.

The CDR3 reads CASSLDGGSYNEQFF. The CDR3 DNA sequence: TGTGCCAGCAGCTTAGATGGCGGGAGCTACAATGAGCAGTTCTTC. The chain uses TRBV7-2 and TRBJ2-1; 7 bases agree with TRBD2. The CDR3 extends over 15 amino acids. After removal of 1 base from V and 3 bases from J, the junction contained 3 bases not matched to a gene. Germline V gene sequence: CDR1 SGHTA, CDR2 FQGNSA. Drawing the rest from reference TRBV7-2 and TRBJ2-1, the complete variable domain is GAGVSQSPSNKVTEKGKDVELRCDPISGHTALYWYRQSLGQGLEFLIYFQGNSAPDKSGLPSDRFSAERTGGSVSTLTIQRTQQEDSAVYLCASSLDGGSYNEQFFGPGTRLTVL.

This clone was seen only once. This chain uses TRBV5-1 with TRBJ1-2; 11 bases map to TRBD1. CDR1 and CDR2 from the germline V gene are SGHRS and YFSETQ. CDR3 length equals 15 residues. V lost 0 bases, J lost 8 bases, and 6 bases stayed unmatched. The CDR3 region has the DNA TGCGCCAGCAGCTTGGATCGGGACAGGGGGAAAGGCTACACCTTC. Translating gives CASSLDRDRGKGYTF. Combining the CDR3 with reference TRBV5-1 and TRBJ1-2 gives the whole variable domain KAGVTQTPRYLIKTRGQQVTLSCSPISGHRSVSWYQQTPGQGLQFLFEYFSETQRNKGNFPGRFSGRQFSNSRSEMNVSTLELGDSALYLCASSLDRDRGKGYTFGSGTRLTVV.

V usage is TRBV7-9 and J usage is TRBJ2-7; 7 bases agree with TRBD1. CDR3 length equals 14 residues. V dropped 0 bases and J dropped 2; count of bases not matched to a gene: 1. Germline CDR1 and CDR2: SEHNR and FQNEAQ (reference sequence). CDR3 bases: TGTGCCAGCAGCTTAGCGGGACAGCCCTACGAGCAGTACTTC. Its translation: CASSLAGQPYEQYF.

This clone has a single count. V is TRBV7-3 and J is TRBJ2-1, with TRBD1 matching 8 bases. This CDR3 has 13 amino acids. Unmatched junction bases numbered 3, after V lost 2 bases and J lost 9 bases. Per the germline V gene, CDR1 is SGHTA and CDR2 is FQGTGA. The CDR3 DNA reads TGTGCCAGCAGCTTAGGGACAGGAACTGAGCAGTTCTTC. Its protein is CASSLGTGTEQFF. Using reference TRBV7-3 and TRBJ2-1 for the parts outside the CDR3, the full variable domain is GAGVSQTPSNKVTEKGKYVELRCDPISGHTALYWYRQSLGQGPEFLIYFQGTGAADDSGLPNDRFFAVRPEGSVSTLKIQRTERGDSAVYLCASSLGTGTEQFFGPGTRLTVL.

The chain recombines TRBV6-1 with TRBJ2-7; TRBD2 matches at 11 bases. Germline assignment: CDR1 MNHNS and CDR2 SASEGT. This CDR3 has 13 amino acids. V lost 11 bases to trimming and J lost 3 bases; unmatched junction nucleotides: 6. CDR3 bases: TGTGCCTCGGGACTAGCGGTTTACTACGAGCAGTACTTC. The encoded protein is CASGLAVYYEQYF.

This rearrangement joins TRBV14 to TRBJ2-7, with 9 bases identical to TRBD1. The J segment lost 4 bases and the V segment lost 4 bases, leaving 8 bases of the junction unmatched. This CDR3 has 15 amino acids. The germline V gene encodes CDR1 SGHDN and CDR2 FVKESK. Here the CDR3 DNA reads TGTGCCAGCAGCCCGACTTGGACAGGGGTTTACGAGCAGTACTTC. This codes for CASSPTWTGVYEQYF.

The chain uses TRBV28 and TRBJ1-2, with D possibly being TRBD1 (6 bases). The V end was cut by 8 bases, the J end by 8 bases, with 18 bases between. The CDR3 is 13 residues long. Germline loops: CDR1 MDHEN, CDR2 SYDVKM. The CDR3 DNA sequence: TGTGCCAGCCGGGGGAAGGGGGAGTGGGGCTACACCTTC. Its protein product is CASRGKGEWGYTF.